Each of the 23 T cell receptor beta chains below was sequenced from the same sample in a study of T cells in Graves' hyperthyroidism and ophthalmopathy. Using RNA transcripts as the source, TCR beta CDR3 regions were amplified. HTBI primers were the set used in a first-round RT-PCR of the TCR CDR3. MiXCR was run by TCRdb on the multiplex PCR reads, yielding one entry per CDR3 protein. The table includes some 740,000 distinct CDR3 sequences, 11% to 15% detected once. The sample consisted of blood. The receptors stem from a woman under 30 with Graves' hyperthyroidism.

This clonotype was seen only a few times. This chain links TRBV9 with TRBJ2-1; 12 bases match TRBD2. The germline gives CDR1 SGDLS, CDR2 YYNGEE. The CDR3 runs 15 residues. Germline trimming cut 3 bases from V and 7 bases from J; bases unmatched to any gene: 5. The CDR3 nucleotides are TGTGCCAGCAGCGCCCGGACTAGCGGGGTTAATGAGCAGTTCTTC. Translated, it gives CASSARTSGVNEQFF.

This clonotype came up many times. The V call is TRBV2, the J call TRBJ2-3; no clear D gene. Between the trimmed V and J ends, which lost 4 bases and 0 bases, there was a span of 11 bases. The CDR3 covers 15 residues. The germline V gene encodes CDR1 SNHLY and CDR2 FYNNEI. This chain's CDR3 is CASSVEFSSTDTQYF. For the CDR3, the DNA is TGTGCCAGCAGTGTGGAATTTTCTAGCACAGATACGCAGTATTTT.

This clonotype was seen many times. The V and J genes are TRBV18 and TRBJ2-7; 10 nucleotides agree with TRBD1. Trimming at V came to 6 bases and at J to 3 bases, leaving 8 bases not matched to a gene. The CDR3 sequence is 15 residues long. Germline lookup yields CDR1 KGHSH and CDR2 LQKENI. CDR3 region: CASSGAGTGVYEQYF. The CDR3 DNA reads TGTGCCAGCTCGGGTGCCGGGACAGGGGTCTACGAGCAGTACTTC.

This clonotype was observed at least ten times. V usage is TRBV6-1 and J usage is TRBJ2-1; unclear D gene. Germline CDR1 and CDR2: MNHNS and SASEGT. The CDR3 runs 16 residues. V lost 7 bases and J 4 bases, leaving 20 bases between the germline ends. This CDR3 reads CASTPGSVVWYNEQFF. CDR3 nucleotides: TGTGCCAGCACCCCTGGGTCGGTAGTGTGGTACAATGAGCAGTTCTTC.

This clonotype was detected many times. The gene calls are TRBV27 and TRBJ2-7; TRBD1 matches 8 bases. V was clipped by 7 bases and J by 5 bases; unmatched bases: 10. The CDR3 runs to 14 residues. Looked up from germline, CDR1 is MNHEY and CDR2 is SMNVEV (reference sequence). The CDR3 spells CASTPTGVIDEQYF. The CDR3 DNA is TGTGCCAGCACCCCGACAGGGGTGATCGACGAGCAGTACTTC.

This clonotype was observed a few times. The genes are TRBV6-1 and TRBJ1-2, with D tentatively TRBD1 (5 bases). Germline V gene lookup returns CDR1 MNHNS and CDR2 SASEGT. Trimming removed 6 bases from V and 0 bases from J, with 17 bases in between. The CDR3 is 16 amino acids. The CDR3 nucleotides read TGTGCCAGCAGATCCGGGATGGACACCCCTAACTATGGCTACACCTTC. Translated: CASRSGMDTPNYGYTF.

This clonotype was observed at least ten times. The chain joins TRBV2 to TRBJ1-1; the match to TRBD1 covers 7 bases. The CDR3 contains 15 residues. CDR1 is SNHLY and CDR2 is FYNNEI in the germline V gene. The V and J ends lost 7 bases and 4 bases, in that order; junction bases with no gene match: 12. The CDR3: CASTGTVLLSTEAFF. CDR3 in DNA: TGTGCCAGCACTGGGACAGTCCTCCTGAGCACTGAAGCTTTCTTT.

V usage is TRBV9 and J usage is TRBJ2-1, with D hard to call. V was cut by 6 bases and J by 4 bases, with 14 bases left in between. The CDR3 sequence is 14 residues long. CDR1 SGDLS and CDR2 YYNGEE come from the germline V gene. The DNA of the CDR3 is TGTGCCAGCAACCCGGACGGTGGGTACAATGAGCAGTTCTTC. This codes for CASNPDGGYNEQFF.

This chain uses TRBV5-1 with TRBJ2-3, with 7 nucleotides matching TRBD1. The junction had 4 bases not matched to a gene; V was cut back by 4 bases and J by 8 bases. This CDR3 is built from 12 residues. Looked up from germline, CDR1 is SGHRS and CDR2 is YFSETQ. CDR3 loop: CASSANRGTQYF. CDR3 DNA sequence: TGCGCCAGCAGCGCGAACAGGGGTACGCAGTATTTT.

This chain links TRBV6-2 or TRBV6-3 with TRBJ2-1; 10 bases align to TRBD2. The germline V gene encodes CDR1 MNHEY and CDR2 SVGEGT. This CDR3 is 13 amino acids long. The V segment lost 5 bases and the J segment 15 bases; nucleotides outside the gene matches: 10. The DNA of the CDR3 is TGTGCCAGCAGTCCCTTCACTAGCGGGAACCCGTTCTTC. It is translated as CASSPFTSGNPFF.

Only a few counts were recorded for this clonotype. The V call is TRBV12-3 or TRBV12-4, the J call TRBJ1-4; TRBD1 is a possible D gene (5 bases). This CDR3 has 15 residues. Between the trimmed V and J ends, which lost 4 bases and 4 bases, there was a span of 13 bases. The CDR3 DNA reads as TGTGCCAGCAGTTCGCCCGGGACGGGTAATGAAAAACTGTTTTTT. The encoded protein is CASSSPGTGNEKLFF.

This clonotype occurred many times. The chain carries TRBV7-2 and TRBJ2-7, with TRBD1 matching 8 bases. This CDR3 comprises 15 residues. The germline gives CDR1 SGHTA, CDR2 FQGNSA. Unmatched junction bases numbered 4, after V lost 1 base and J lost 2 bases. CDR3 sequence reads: CASSLVGQGTYEQYF. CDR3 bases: TGTGCCAGCAGCTTAGTAGGACAGGGTACCTACGAGCAGTACTTC.

For the CDR3, the DNA is TGTGCCAGCAACCTAGACAGGGCAGGGGGCTACACCTTC. This sequence encodes CASNLDRAGGYTF. The genes are TRBV28 and TRBJ1-2, with 7 bases matching TRBD1. This CDR3 has 13 residues. Losses at the gene ends were 7 bases for V and 8 bases for J; bases not matched to a gene: 10. The V gene's germline CDR1 is MDHEN and CDR2 SYDVKM.

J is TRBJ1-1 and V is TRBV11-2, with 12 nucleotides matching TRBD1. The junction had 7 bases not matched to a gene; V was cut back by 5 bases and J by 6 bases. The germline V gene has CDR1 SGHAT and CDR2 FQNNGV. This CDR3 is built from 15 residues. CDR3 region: CASSQRGQGAAEAFF. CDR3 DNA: TGTGCCAGCAGCCAAAGGGGACAGGGGGCCGCTGAAGCTTTCTTT.

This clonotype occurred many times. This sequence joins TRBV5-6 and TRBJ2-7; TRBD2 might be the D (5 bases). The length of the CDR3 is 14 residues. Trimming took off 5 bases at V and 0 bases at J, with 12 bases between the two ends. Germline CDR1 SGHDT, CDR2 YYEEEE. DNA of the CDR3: TGTGCCAGCAGACTAACGGGGAGCTCCTACGAGCAGTACTTC. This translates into CASRLTGSSYEQYF.

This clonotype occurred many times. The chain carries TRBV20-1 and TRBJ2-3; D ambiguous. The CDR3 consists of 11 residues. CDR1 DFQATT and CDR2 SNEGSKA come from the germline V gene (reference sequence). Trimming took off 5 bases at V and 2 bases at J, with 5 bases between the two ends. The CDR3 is CSASNTDTQYF. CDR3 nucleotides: TGCAGTGCTTCTAACACAGATACGCAGTATTTT.

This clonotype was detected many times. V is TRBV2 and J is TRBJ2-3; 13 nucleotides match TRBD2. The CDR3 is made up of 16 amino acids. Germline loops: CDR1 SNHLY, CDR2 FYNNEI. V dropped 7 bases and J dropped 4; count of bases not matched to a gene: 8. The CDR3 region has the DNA TGTGCCAGCAACGGACTAGCGGGAGAAGGGGCAGATACGCAGTATTTT. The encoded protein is CASNGLAGEGADTQYF.

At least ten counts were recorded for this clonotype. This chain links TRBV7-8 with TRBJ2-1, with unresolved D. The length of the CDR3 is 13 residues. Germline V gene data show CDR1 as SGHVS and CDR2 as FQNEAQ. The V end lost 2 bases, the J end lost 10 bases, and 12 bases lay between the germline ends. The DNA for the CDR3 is TGTGCCAGCAGCTTATCCCGGTCTGGGGAGCAGTTCTTC. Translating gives CASSLSRSGEQFF. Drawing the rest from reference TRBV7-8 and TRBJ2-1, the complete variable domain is GAGVSQSPRYKVAKRGQDVALRCDPISGHVSLFWYQQALGQGPEFLTYFQNEAQLDKSGLPSDRFFAERPEGSVSTLKIQRTQQEDSAVYLCASSLSRSGEQFFGPGTRLTVL.

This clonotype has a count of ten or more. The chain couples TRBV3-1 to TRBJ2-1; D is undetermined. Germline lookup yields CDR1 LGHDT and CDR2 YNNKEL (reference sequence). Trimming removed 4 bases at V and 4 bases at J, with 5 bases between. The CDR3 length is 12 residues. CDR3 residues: CASSRNYNEQFF. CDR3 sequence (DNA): TGTGCCAGCAGCCGGAATTACAATGAGCAGTTCTTC.

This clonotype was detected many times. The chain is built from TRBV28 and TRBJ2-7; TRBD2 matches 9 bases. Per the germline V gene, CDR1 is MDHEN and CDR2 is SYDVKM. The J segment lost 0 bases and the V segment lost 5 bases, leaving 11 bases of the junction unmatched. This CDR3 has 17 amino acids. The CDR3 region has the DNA TGTGCCAGCAGTGCCCCCGCACTAGCGGGCAGCTCCTACGAGCAGTACTTC. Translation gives CASSAPALAGSSYEQYF. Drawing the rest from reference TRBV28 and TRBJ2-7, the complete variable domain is DVKVTQSSRYLVKRTGEKVFLECVQDMDHENMFWYRQDPGLGLRLIYFSYDVKMKEKGDIPEGYSVSREKKERFSLILESASTNQTSMYLCASSAPALAGSSYEQYFGPGTRLTVT.

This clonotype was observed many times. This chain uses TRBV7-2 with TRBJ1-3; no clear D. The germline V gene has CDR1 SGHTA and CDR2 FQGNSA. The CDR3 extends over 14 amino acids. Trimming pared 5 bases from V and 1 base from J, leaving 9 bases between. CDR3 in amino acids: CASSGSGSGNTIYF. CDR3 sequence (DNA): TGTGCCAGCAGCGGATCAGGTTCTGGAAACACCATATATTTT.

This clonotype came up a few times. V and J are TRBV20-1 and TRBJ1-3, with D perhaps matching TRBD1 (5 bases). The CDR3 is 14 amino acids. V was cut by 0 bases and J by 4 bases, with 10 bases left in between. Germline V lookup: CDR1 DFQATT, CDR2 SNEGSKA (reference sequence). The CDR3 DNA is TGCAGTGCTAGAGATTGGGGGACGGGAAACACCATATATTTT. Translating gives CSARDWGTGNTIYF.

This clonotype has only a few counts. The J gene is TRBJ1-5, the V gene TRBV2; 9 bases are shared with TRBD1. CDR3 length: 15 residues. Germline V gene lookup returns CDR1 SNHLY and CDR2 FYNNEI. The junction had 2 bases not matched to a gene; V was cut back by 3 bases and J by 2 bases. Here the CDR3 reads CASSEDRGRNQPQHF. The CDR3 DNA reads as TGTGCCAGCAGTGAGGACAGGGGACGCAATCAGCCCCAGCATTTT.